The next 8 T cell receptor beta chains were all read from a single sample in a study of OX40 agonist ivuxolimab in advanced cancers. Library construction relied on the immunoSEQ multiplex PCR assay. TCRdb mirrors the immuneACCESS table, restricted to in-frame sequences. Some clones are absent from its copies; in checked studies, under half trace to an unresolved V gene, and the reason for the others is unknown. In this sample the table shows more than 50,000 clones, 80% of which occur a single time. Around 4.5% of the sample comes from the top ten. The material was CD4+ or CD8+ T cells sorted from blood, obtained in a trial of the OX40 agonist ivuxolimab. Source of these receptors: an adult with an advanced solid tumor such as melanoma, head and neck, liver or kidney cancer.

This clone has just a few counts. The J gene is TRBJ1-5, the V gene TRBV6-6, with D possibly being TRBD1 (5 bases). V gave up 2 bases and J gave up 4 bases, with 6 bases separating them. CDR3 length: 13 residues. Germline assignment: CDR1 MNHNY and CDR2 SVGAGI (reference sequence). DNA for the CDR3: TGTGCCAGCAGTTACGGGACGAATCAGCCCCAGCATTTT. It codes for CASSYGTNQPQHF.

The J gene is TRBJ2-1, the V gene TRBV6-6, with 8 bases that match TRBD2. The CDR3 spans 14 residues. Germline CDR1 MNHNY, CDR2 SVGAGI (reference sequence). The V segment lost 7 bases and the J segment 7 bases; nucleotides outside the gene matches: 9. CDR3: CASTQRGGLNEQFF. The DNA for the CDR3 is TGTGCCAGCACCCAACGGGGGGGGCTTAATGAGCAGTTCTTC.

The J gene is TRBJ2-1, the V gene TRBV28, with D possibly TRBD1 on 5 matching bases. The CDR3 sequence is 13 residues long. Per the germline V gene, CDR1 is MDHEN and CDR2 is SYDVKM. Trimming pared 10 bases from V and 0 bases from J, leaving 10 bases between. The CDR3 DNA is TGTGCCACCCGACAGAGCTCCTACAATGAGCAGTTCTTC. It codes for CATRQSSYNEQFF.

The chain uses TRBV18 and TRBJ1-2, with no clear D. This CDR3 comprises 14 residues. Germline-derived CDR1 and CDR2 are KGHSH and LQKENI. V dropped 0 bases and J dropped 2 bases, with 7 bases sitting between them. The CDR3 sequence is CASSPPGDNYGYTF. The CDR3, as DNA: TGTGCCAGCTCACCACCGGGTGACAACTATGGCTACACCTTC.

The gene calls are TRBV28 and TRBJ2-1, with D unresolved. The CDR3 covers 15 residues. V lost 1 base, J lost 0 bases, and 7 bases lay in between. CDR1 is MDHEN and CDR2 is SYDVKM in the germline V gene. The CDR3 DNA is TGTGCCAGCAGTTTATACCCGGGCTCCTACAATGAGCAGTTCTTC. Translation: CASSLYPGSYNEQFF.

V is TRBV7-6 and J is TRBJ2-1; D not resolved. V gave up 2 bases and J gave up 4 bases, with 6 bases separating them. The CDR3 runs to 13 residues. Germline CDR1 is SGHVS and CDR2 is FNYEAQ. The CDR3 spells CASSLTGYNEQFF. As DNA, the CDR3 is TGTGCCAGCAGCTTAACCGGGTACAATGAGCAGTTCTTC.

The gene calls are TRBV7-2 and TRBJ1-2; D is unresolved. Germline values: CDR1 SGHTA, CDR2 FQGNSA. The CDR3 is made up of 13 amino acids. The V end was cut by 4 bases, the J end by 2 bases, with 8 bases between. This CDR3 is CASSSDSNYGYTF. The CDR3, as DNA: TGTGCCAGCAGCTCGGACTCAAACTATGGCTACACCTTC.

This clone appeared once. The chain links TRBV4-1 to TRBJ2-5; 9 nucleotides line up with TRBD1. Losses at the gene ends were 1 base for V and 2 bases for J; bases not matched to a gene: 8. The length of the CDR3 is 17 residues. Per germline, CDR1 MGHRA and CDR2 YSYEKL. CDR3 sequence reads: CASSQGIRDRVQETQYF. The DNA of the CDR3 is TGCGCCAGCAGCCAAGGTATACGGGACAGGGTGCAAGAGACCCAGTACTTC.